The 27 T cell receptor beta chains listed next were all sequenced from one sample in a study of T cell responses to AZD1222 COVID-19 vaccine. Sequencing was performed with immunoSEQ multiplex PCR; in TCRdb, only in-frame clones are kept and a portion is missing. In the table there are some 86,000 clones, 88% of which are singletons. The sample here was peripheral blood, taken 28 days after the second AZD1222 dose. The receptors originated from an adult who received the AZD1222 COVID-19 vaccine.

This clone has only one observation. The rearrangement uses TRBV29-1 and TRBJ1-2; tentatively, D is TRBD1 (6 bases). The ends were cut back, 4 bases at V and 5 bases at J, with 11 bases in the middle. The CDR3 runs to 12 residues. Germline assignment: CDR1 SQVTM and CDR2 ANQGSEA. The CDR3 DNA reads TGCAGCGTTGCGGACAGCCCTTATGGCTACACCTTC. Protein sequence: CSVADSPYGYTF.

The chain recombines TRBV2 with TRBJ1-2, with D perhaps matching TRBD1 (6 bases). This CDR3 has 18 residues. The V and J ends lost 5 bases and 6 bases respectively, with 28 bases between them. From germline, CDR1 is SNHLY and CDR2 FYNNEI. Here the CDR3 DNA reads TGTGCCAGCAGTCTTTTAAAGTTGGGGCTTAGACAGGCACATGGCTACACCTTC. Protein product: CASSLLKLGLRQAHGYTF.

The chain joins TRBV12-3 or TRBV12-4 to TRBJ1-2, with a possible D match to TRBD1 (5 bases). The CDR3 loop spans 13 amino acids. The ends were cut back, 6 bases at V and 2 bases at J, with 10 bases in the middle. The CDR3 nucleotides read TGTGCCAGCAGATCGGACAAGAACTATGGCTACACCTTC. This codes for CASRSDKNYGYTF.

This sequence joins TRBV30 and TRBJ1-5; no definite D call. Germline CDR1 reads GTSNPN; CDR2 reads SVGIG (reference sequence). The V gene lost 5 bases and the J gene lost 0 bases, with 8 bases spanning the gap. CDR3 length equals 13 residues. In DNA, the CDR3 is TGTGCCTGGCAGTCATATAGCAATCAGCCCCAGCATTTT. It encodes CAWQSYSNQPQHF.

V gene TRBV5-4 combines with J gene TRBJ1-3; 7 positions match TRBD1. The V and J ends lost 1 base and 3 bases, in that order; junction bases with no gene match: 4. Germline-derived CDR1 and CDR2 are SGHNT and YYREEE (reference sequence). The CDR3 has 15 amino acids. The CDR3 spells CASSLWTGGGNTIYF. CDR3 DNA sequence: TGTGCCAGCAGCTTGTGGACAGGCGGTGGAAACACCATATATTTT.

The rearrangement uses TRBV5-1 and TRBJ2-7; TRBD1 or TRBD2 may be the D gene (5 bases each). The CDR3 spans 14 residues. Germline V gene lookup returns CDR1 SGHRS and CDR2 YFSETQ. The V and J ends lost 3 bases and 0 bases respectively, with 10 bases between them. In DNA form, the CDR3 reads TGCGCCAGCAGCTCAGGGACGGTCTCCTACGAGCAGTACTTC. Amino acid sequence: CASSSGTVSYEQYF.

The rearrangement links TRBV9 to TRBJ1-1, with a possible D match to TRBD1 (6 bases). Trimming removed 3 bases at V and 1 base at J, with 7 bases between. Germline V gives CDR1 SGDLS, CDR2 YYNGEE. The CDR3 runs to 13 residues. CDR3 DNA: TGTGCCAGCAGCGGGGGACAGAACACTGAAGCTTTCTTT. It encodes CASSGGQNTEAFF.

This sequence joins TRBV2 and TRBJ1-5; D possibly corresponds to TRBD1 (5 bases). Deletions cut 6 bases from V and 3 bases from J, with 15 bases between. The CDR3 is made up of 15 amino acids. CDR1 and CDR2 from the germline V gene are SNHLY and FYNNEI. This CDR3 reads CASSQGGGNNQPQHF. In DNA form, the CDR3 reads TGTGCCAGCAGCCAGGGTGGTGGAAACAATCAGCCCCAGCATTTT.

This chain connects TRBV10-3 to TRBJ1-5, with a possible D match to TRBD1 (5 bases). Germline lookup yields CDR1 ENHRY and CDR2 SYGVKD. CDR3 length: 16 residues. Trimming pared 3 bases from V and 7 bases from J, leaving 19 bases between. CDR3 coding DNA: TGTGCCATCAGTGAAGACGAGGGGTCCCGGAGGCAGCCCCAGCATTTT. Its translation: CAISEDEGSRRQPQHF.

The gene calls are TRBV7-9 and TRBJ2-3; the match to TRBD2 covers 10 bases. Trimming at V came to 2 bases and at J to 4 bases, leaving 6 bases not matched to a gene. Germline V gene sequence: CDR1 SEHNR, CDR2 FQNEAQ (reference sequence). CDR3 size: 16 residues. CDR3 in amino acids: CASSLKLAGVADTQYF. The CDR3 DNA sequence: TGTGCCAGCAGCTTAAAGCTAGCGGGAGTCGCAGATACGCAGTATTTT.

The chain links TRBV28 to TRBJ2-7, with 7 bases that match TRBD1. Germline values: CDR1 MDHEN, CDR2 SYDVKM. This CDR3 has 13 amino acids. V lost 6 bases, J lost 1 base, and 3 bases stayed unmatched. CDR3 protein: CASRAGGSYEQYF. In DNA, the CDR3 is TGTGCCAGCAGGGCAGGGGGTTCCTACGAGCAGTACTTC.

The chain has TRBV7-3 and TRBJ1-2, with no clear D. V lost 0 bases and J 3 bases, leaving 8 bases between the germline ends. CDR3 length: 14 residues. CDR1 is SGHTA, CDR2 FQGTGA, per germline. The CDR3 DNA is TGTGCCAGCAGCTTAACCGCAGGTGACTATGGCTACACCTTC. Translation gives CASSLTAGDYGYTF. Together with reference TRBV7-3 and TRBJ1-2, the CDR3 gives the full variable domain: GAGVSQTPSNKVTEKGKYVELRCDPISGHTALYWYRQSLGQGPEFLIYFQGTGAADDSGLPNDRFFAVRPEGSVSTLKIQRTERGDSAVYLCASSLTAGDYGYTFGSGTRLTVV.

The table lists this clone with a count of one. The chain employs TRBV4-1 and TRBJ2-1; 8 nucleotides agree with TRBD1. Germline V gene data show CDR1 as MGHRA and CDR2 as YSYEKL. After removal of 4 bases from V and 7 bases from J, the junction contained 6 bases not matched to a gene. CDR3 size: 14 residues. This CDR3 reads CASSRMGDRNEQFF. In nucleotides, the CDR3 is TGCGCCAGCAGCCGGATGGGGGACAGGAATGAGCAGTTCTTC.

This clone was found once. This chain links TRBV24-1 with TRBJ2-3, with D possibly being TRBD1 (6 bases). Trimming shortened V by 3 bases and J by 3 bases, and 24 bases separated the two germline ends. Germline CDR1 is KGHDR and CDR2 is SFDVKD. There are 19 residues in the CDR3. The CDR3, as DNA: TGTGCCACCAGTGATCCCCATCGGGACACGTCTTTTGGGACAGATACGCAGTATTTT. Amino acids: CATSDPHRDTSFGTDTQYF.

V and J are TRBV7-9 and TRBJ2-7, with 11 bases aligning to TRBD2. Germline trimming cut 1 base from V and 3 bases from J; bases unmatched to any gene: 2. The germline CDR1 and CDR2 sequences are SEHNR and FQNEAQ (reference sequence). The CDR3 totals 15 residues. The CDR3 nucleotides are TGTGCCAGCAGCTTAGGGGGGACTAGCGGCTACGAGCAGTACTTC. It is translated as CASSLGGTSGYEQYF.

The gene calls are TRBV5-8 and TRBJ2-7; 7 bases are shared with TRBD1. Germline lookup yields CDR1 SGHTS and CDR2 YDEGEE. V lost 6 bases, J lost 5 bases, and 5 bases stayed unmatched. The CDR3 covers 12 residues. The CDR3 is CASTEGGNEQYF. DNA of the CDR3: TGTGCCAGCACCGAAGGGGGCAACGAGCAGTACTTC.

The chain combines TRBV19 with TRBJ2-7; 9 bases align to TRBD2. The CDR3 loop spans 15 amino acids. J gave up 0 bases and V 3 bases, and 3 bases lay outside the gene matches. Germline CDR1 LNHDA, CDR2 SQIVND (reference sequence). The CDR3 sequence is CASSIGSGSSYEQYF. For the CDR3, the DNA is TGTGCCAGTAGTATTGGTAGCGGGAGCTCCTACGAGCAGTACTTC.

The chain carries TRBV6-5 and TRBJ2-7; D might be TRBD1 or TRBD2, each matching 6 bases. CDR1 and CDR2 (germline): MNHEY, SVGAGI. The CDR3 runs to 14 residues. V was pared by 0 bases and J by 6 bases, with 12 bases between. The CDR3 coding sequence is TGTGCCAGCAGTTACTCGAACGGGGGCGGCGAGCAGTACTTC. Protein sequence: CASSYSNGGGEQYF.

CDR3: CASSLTRRNEQFF. CDR3 nucleotides: TGTGCCAGCAGCTTAACCAGGCGCAATGAGCAGTTCTTC. The chain joins TRBV11-2 to TRBJ2-1; the D is unclear. The V end was cut by 2 bases, the J end by 6 bases, with 8 bases between. Germline CDR1 and CDR2: SGHAT and FQNNGV. CDR3 length equals 13 residues.

V and J are TRBV27 and TRBJ1-1, with TRBD1 matching over 9 bases. This CDR3 is built from 13 residues. Unmatched junction bases numbered 6, after V lost 6 bases and J lost 7 bases. Germline V gene lookup returns CDR1 MNHEY and CDR2 SMNVEV (reference sequence). This CDR3 reads CASRGQGFDEAFF. DNA of the CDR3: TGTGCCAGCAGGGGACAGGGATTTGATGAAGCTTTCTTT.

The chain carries TRBV18 and TRBJ1-4; TRBD1 aligns across 7 bases. The CDR3 contains 16 residues. Germline V CDR1 and CDR2: KGHSH, LQKENI. J lost 0 bases, V lost 6 bases, and 7 bases had no gene match. CDR3 residues: CASSLRDSATNEKLFF. The CDR3 nucleotides read TGTGCCAGCTCCCTTCGGGACAGTGCAACTAATGAAAAACTGTTTTTT. The variable domain in full, with the rest retrieved from reference TRBV18 and TRBJ1-4, is NAGVMQNPRHLVRRRGQEARLRCSPMKGHSHVYWYRQLPEEGLKFMVYLQKENIIDESGMPKERFSAEFPKEGPSILRIQQVVRGDSAAYFCASSLRDSATNEKLFFGSGTQLSVL.

The sample holds one count of this clone. The chain uses TRBV9 and TRBJ1-1; 7 bases map to TRBD1. Germline-derived CDR1 and CDR2 are SGDLS and YYNGEE. V lost 4 bases and J lost 5; bases outside the gene matches: 11. The CDR3 extends over 15 amino acids. The CDR3 loop is CASSPGNRGSTEAFF. The CDR3 nucleotides are TGTGCCAGCAGCCCAGGAAACAGGGGTTCTACTGAAGCTTTCTTT.

The chain carries TRBV27 and TRBJ1-4, with D possibly matching TRBD1 (5 bases). V dropped 1 base and J dropped 6 bases, with 9 bases sitting between them. CDR3 length: 14 residues. Germline values: CDR1 MNHEY, CDR2 SMNVEV (reference sequence). CDR3 sequence reads: CASSLYGGDEKLFF. The CDR3 nucleotides are TGTGCCAGCAGTTTATACGGGGGTGATGAAAAACTGTTTTTT.

The V gene is TRBV6-2 or TRBV6-3, the J gene TRBJ2-3; a possible D gene is TRBD2 (5 bases). The V and J ends lost 6 bases and 0 bases respectively, with 13 bases between them. Germline V CDR1 and CDR2: MNHEY, SVGEGT. This CDR3 region has 15 residues. CDR3 sequence reads: CASSPGRASTDTQYF. CDR3 nucleotide sequence: TGTGCCAGCAGCCCTGGGAGAGCTAGCACAGATACGCAGTATTTT.

The J gene is TRBJ2-1, the V gene TRBV19, with 11 bases lining up with TRBD2. This CDR3 has 16 residues. Germline CDR1 and CDR2: LNHDA and SQIVND (reference sequence). Trimming took 4 bases from V and 2 from J; bases not matched to a gene: 4. CDR3 nucleotide sequence: TGTGCCAGTAGTACTGGGACTAGCGGAGCCTACAATGAGCAGTTCTTC. Translating it yields CASSTGTSGAYNEQFF.

This clone occurred a few times. The chain has TRBV10-2 and TRBJ2-5, with a tentative D call TRBD2 (5 bases). Germline CDR1 WSHSY, CDR2 SAAADI. V shed 2 bases and J shed 5 bases, with 24 bases lying between them. CDR3 size: 18 residues. CDR3 residues: CASSEIYSSGLPKETQYF. The CDR3 nucleotides are TGCGCCAGCAGTGAGATATACTCGAGCGGCCTCCCTAAGGAGACCCAGTACTTC.

The chain employs TRBV5-6 and TRBJ2-2, with D tentatively TRBD1 (6 bases). Trimming pared 2 bases from V and 7 bases from J, leaving 21 bases between. CDR3 size: 17 residues. Germline V gene data show CDR1 as SGHDT and CDR2 as YYEEEE. Written as DNA, the CDR3 is TGTGCCAGCAGCTTCTCTTTAACAACAGGGAATATCGGGGAGCTGTTTTTT. It is translated as CASSFSLTTGNIGELFF.